This T cell receptor (beta chain) originates from a study of blood T cell repertoires in COVID-19. The wider study: From T cells, B-cell-depleted T cells, or PBMCs came the material, which was cDNA or gDNA.

The data were produced by immunoSEQ multiplex PCR, yet TCRdb's version contains in-frame clones alone and is incomplete. The sample holds 70,000 to 90,000 clones, 88% seen once. V was pared by 0 bases and J by 0 bases, with 3 bases of the junction left unmatched. Germline-derived CDR1 and CDR2 are SGHTS and YDEGEE. This CDR3 region has 16 residues. This clone came up a few times. This receptor was identified in a human donor in a cohort sampled during active COVID-19. V gene TRBV5-8 combines with J gene TRBJ2-1; the match to TRBD1 covers 7 bases. The specimen was peripheral blood. CDR3 protein: CASSLVTGSSYNEQFF. CDR3 DNA: TGTGCCAGCAGCTTGGTGACAGGGAGCTCCTACAATGAGCAGTTCTTC.